Listed below are T cell receptor beta chains from one sample, sequenced in a study of shared clonotypes between healthy human individuals. TCRdb keeps only in-frame clones here, not all; method: immunoSEQ multiplex PCR. The sample has under 200,000 clones; just under 95% are singletons. Sequenced input: naive CD4+ T cells sorted from blood. These receptors originate from a woman aged 30 to 39 in good health. CDR3s include the opening cysteine and the closing phenylalanine or tryptophan. The D gene is left open where the match is weak. A row's size may be missing; if present it is once, few, many or a size class.

CASSTVWNTEAFF	TGTGCCAGCAGTACCGTTTGGAACACTGAAGCTTTCTTT	TRBV6-1	13	TRBJ1-1	-	-
CSAEGLGQDTQYF	TGCAGCGCCGAGGGACTAGGCCAAGATACGCAGTATTTT	TRBV29-1	13	TRBJ2-3	once	TRBD2
CASRGGQGSYEQYF	TGTGCCAGCAGGGGGGGACAGGGATCGTACGAGCAGTACTTC	TRBV28	14	TRBJ2-7	-	TRBD1
CAISVGDAQNTEAFF	TGTGCCATCAGTGTAGGGGACGCTCAGAACACTGAAGCTTTCTTT	TRBV10-3	15	TRBJ1-1	-	-
CAIRDRESAEAFF	TGTGCCATCAGGGACAGGGAGAGCGCTGAAGCTTTCTTT	TRBV10-3	13	TRBJ1-1	once	TRBD1
CASSLSPGANEQYF	TGCGCCAGCAGCTTAAGTCCTGGGGCCAACGAGCAGTACTTC	TRBV5-1	14	TRBJ2-7	-	-
CASRRTNYGYTF	TGTGCCAGCAGACGTACTAACTATGGCTACACCTTC	TRBV28	12	TRBJ1-2	-	-
CASSRGGTGAIANYGYTF	TGTGCCAGCAGCCGCGGGGGGACAGGAGCCATAGCTAACTATGGCTACACCTTC	TRBV5-5	18	TRBJ1-2	-	TRBD1
CASSQVSLADEQYF	TGCGCCAGCAGCCAAGTCAGTCTAGCCGACGAGCAGTACTTC	TRBV4-3	14	TRBJ2-7	-	-
CASSYSTDRTEAFF	TGTGCCAGCAGTTACTCGACGGACAGGACTGAAGCTTTCTTT	TRBV6-5	14	TRBJ1-1	-	TRBD1
CASSLRGPSHEQYF	TGTGCCAGCAGCTTACGTGGGCCGTCCCACGAGCAGTACTTC	TRBV13	14	TRBJ2-7	-	-
CASSLILDTEAFF	TGTGCCAGCAGCTTGATTTTGGACACTGAAGCTTTCTTT	TRBV5-6	13	TRBJ1-1	-	-
CASSVQDRAEGSPLHF	TGTGCCAGCAGTGTCCAAGACAGGGCGGAGGGATCACCCCTCCACTTT	TRBV2	16	TRBJ1-6	-	TRBD1
CASSGEQSPAFF	TGTGCCAGCAGCGGAGAACAGTCGCCAGCTTTCTTT	TRBV9	12	TRBJ1-1	few	-
CASSLGDREIQPQHF	TGCGCCAGCAGCTTGGGAGACAGAGAGATTCAGCCCCAGCATTTT	TRBV5-1	15	TRBJ1-5	-	-
CASSPSGLASYEQYF	TGTGCCAGCAGTCCCTCTGGACTAGCCTCCTACGAGCAGTACTTC	TRBV28	15	TRBJ2-7	-	TRBD2
CASSEGGNTEAFF	TGTGCCAGCAGTGAAGGGGGGAACACTGAAGCTTTCTTT	TRBV6-1	13	TRBJ1-1	once	-
CASSLSVAGQDTDTQYF	TGCGCCAGCAGCTTGTCAGTAGCCGGACAGGACACAGATACGCAGTATTTT	TRBV5-1	17	TRBJ2-3	once	TRBD1
CASSRGTGYVYEQYF	TGTGCCAGTAGCCGCGGGACAGGATACGTCTACGAGCAGTACTTC	TRBV19	15	TRBJ2-7	once	TRBD1
CASARTAGNTIYF	TGTGCCAGCGCGAGGACAGCAGGAAACACCATATATTTT	TRBV11-2	13	TRBJ1-3	-	-
CASSQEGTSFNSPLHF	TGCGCCAGCAGCCAAGAAGGGACTTCCTTTAATTCACCCCTCCACTTT	TRBV4-1	16	TRBJ1-6	-	-
CASSWTSGTEQYF	TGTGCCAGCAGTTGGACTAGCGGGACCGAGCAGTACTTC	TRBV28	13	TRBJ2-7	once	TRBD2
CASSGAIHGTEAFF	TGTGCCAGCAGTGGGGCCATCCATGGCACTGAAGCTTTCTTT	TRBV28	14	TRBJ1-1	-	-
CASSPGTSGNYEQYF	TGTGCCAGCAGCCCGGGGACTAGCGGGAACTACGAGCAGTACTTC	TRBV7-8	15	TRBJ2-7	few	TRBD2
CASTYSGTGNGEQYF	TGTGCCAGCACCTACTCCGGGACAGGGAACGGCGAGCAGTACTTC	TRBV28	15	TRBJ2-7	-	TRBD1
CASIRTSGVYEQYF	TGTGCCAGCATAAGGACTAGCGGGGTCTACGAGCAGTACTTC	TRBV6-1	14	TRBJ2-7	-	TRBD2
CASSSRVEDTEAFF	TGTGCCAGCTCATCCAGGGTAGAGGACACTGAAGCTTTCTTT	TRBV18	14	TRBJ1-1	-	-
CSVGGSTDTQYF	TGCAGCGTTGGGGGGAGCACAGATACGCAGTATTTT	TRBV29-1	12	TRBJ2-3	once	-
CASATQGPNEQFF	TGTGCCAGCGCGACTCAGGGCCCCAATGAGCAGTTCTTC	TRBV6-5	13	TRBJ2-1	-	-
CASSIFGNTEAFF	TGTGCCAGTAGTATTTTCGGGAACACTGAAGCTTTCTTT	TRBV19	13	TRBJ1-1	-	-
CASRPGTGGEQYF	TGTGCCAGCAGGCCCGGGACAGGGGGCGAGCAGTACTTC	TRBV2	13	TRBJ2-7	-	TRBD1
CASSQNGVLSYEQYF	TGCGCCAGCAGTCAAAATGGGGTCCTCTCCTATGAGCAGTACTTC	TRBV23-1	15	TRBJ2-7	-	-
CATQGLAGVGLEQYF	TGTGCCACCCAGGGCCTAGCGGGAGTGGGCCTCGAGCAGTACTTC	TRBV10-3	15	TRBJ2-7	-	TRBD2
CASRPGGSNEKLFF	TGTGCCAGCAGGCCTGGGGGGTCTAATGAAAAACTGTTTTTT	TRBV6-5	14	TRBJ1-4	-	-
CASSTYTGELFF	TGTGCCAGCAGTACTTACACCGGGGAGCTGTTTTTT	TRBV4-2	12	TRBJ2-2	-	-
CASSIASQRLNTEAFF	TGTGCCAGTAGTATAGCGAGTCAGCGCCTGAACACTGAAGCTTTCTTT	TRBV19	16	TRBJ1-1	-	-
CASREGNGELFF	TGTGCCAGCAGAGAGGGTAACGGGGAGCTGTTTTTT	TRBV2	12	TRBJ2-2	-	-
CASSQAVGPAGGKTQYF	TGCGCCAGCAGCCAAGCCGTGGGCCCAGCGGGGGGGAAGACCCAGTACTTC	TRBV4-1	17	TRBJ2-5	-	TRBD2
CAISERADTDTQYF	TGTGCCATCAGTGAGAGGGCCGACACAGATACGCAGTATTTT	TRBV10-3	14	TRBJ2-3	-	-
CASTLRWTVNSPLHF	TGTGCCAGCACCCTACGATGGACGGTGAATTCACCCCTCCACTTT	TRBV27	15	TRBJ1-6	-	-
CASSSKPGLAGDEQFF	TGTGCCAGCAGCTCGAAACCGGGACTAGCGGGAGACGAGCAGTTCTTC	TRBV5-6	16	TRBJ2-1	-	TRBD2
CASSRLEDSSHNEQFF	TGTGCCAGCAGCCGTTTGGAGGACAGCAGTCACAATGAGCAGTTCTTC	TRBV28	16	TRBJ2-1	-	-
CASRRTDTYEQYF	TGTGCCAGCAGGCGGACAGACACCTACGAGCAGTACTTC	TRBV28	13	TRBJ2-7	-	-
CAIRDSTYGYTF	TGTGCCATCCGAGACAGCACCTATGGCTACACCTTC	TRBV28	12	TRBJ1-2	once	-
CASSYFGPGLDGEQYF	TGTGCCAGCTCCTATTTCGGTCCAGGGCTAGACGGCGAGCAGTACTTC	TRBV18	16	TRBJ2-7	-	-
CASSLKTGANMNTEAFF	TGCGCCAGCAGCTTGAAGACAGGGGCGAACATGAACACTGAAGCTTTCTTT	TRBV5-1	17	TRBJ1-1	-	TRBD1
CASSSPSFSPYEQYF	TGTGCCAGCAGCTCGCCTTCCTTTTCCCCCTACGAGCAGTACTTC	TRBV5-6	15	TRBJ2-7	-	-